The entry below describes one T cell receptor (beta chain). Antigen unknown. PCR used 60 Vbeta primers and 13 Jbeta primers. Produced via immunoSEQ multiplex PCR; TCRdb's table is partial and in-frame only. The sample has fewer than 120,000 clones; around 79% are singletons. This record comes from a study of cytomegalovirus exposure and HLA in healthy donors. General study results and limits: Donors were assumed by presence/absence analyses to have roughly uniform sequencing depth. Immune exposure information available was restricted to CMV serostatus. Common viral pathogens (according to a later analysis) appeared linked to several of the most significant clusters.

Donors in the study were healthy people who gave bone marrow. The length of the CDR3 is 13 residues. The trim removed 7 bases at V and 1 base at J, leaving 4 bases unmatched. Per the germline V gene, CDR1 is MDHEN and CDR2 is SYDVKM. This clonotype originated in a woman in her twenties or thirties in good health and CMV-seronegative. The chain combines TRBV28 with TRBJ2-7; 7 nucleotides align to TRBD1. Input material: PBMCs. This CDR3 reads CASKETGSYEQYF. The CDR3 coding sequence is TGTGCCAGCAAGGAGACAGGGTCCTACGAGCAGTACTTC.